This T cell receptor (beta chain) appears in the sequencing data of a study of blood T cell repertoires in COVID-19. After removal of 5 bases from V and 3 bases from J, the junction contained 2 bases not matched to a gene. This CDR3 region has 12 residues. The germline CDR1 and CDR2 sequences are SGHDT and YYEEEE. Measured with immunoSEQ multiplex PCR; TCRdb has only the in-frame clones, and not every one. The table shows under 200,000 clones, with over 70% occurring only once. What was sequenced was peripheral blood. This rearrangement joins TRBV5-6 to TRBJ2-7; 7 bases align to TRBD1. The sequence derives from a man aged 65-85 years with acute or convalescent COVID-19. This CDR3 is CASSQGVYEQYF. In nucleotides, the CDR3 is TGTGCCAGCAGTCAGGGGGTCTACGAGCAGTACTTC.